This T cell receptor (beta chain) is drawn from a study of technical replicates of blood from a handful of donors. TCRdb's copy holds only in-frame clones and misses some; the assay was immunoSEQ multiplex PCR. The table lists approximately 95,000 clones, about 95% of them singletons, with roughly 0.34% in the top ten. Per the germline V gene, CDR1 is SEHNR and CDR2 is FQNEAQ (reference sequence). The CDR3 contains 12 residues. Deletions cut 7 bases from V and 4 bases from J, with 9 bases between. The TCR comes from a human donor in good health. The rearrangement links TRBV7-9 to TRBJ2-3; a weak D match, TRBD2 (6 bases). Sequenced input: T cells isolated from PBMCs. The CDR3 DNA reads TGTGCCAGCACCGGAGGGGCAGATACGCAGTATTTT. Its translation is CASTGGADTQYF.